This TCR beta chain was documented in a study of PD-L1 blockade in urothelial cancer. Patients each gave 1 to 8 samples, pretreatment and on-treatment. TCRdb's copy holds only in-frame clones and misses some; the assay was immunoSEQ multiplex PCR. The sample records more than 70,000 clones, 70% to 90% being singletons. The sample consisted of PBMCs, taken around atezolizumab (anti-PD-L1) treatment. This receptor was taken from a man aged 55 to 70 with urothelial cancer.

CDR3 in amino acids: CASSSRTGLFGYTF. The CDR3 region has the DNA TGTGCCAGCTCCTCGAGGACAGGCCTTTTTGGCTACACCTTC. This chain links TRBV18 with TRBJ1-2, with 7 bases fitting TRBD1. The V and J ends lost 6 bases and 7 bases, in that order; junction bases with no gene match: 11. The CDR3 consists of 14 residues. Germline V gene data show CDR1 as KGHSH and CDR2 as LQKENI. Full variable domain (missing parts from reference TRBV18 and TRBJ1-2): NAGVMQNPRHLVRRRGQEARLRCSPMKGHSHVYWYRQLPEEGLKFMVYLQKENIIDESGMPKERFSAEFPKEGPSILRIQQVVRGDSAAYFCASSSRTGLFGYTFGSGTRLTVV.